This T cell receptor beta chain came from a study of T-cell memory formation after mild COVID-19. TCRdb reprocessed the 5' RACE reads via MiXCR and lists one record per CDR3 protein. The table shows about 620,000 distinct CDR3 sequences, with over 15% occurring only once. Germline lookup yields CDR1 SGHNT and CDR2 YENEEA. V shed 5 bases and J 4 bases; nucleotides not matched to a gene: 8. The CDR3 spans 16 residues. The sequencing sample was made of PBMCs or a T cell subset sorted from them (not recorded which). This TCR was recovered from an adult woman who had mild COVID-19 (a few samples of this study predate the infection). Cell type and time point are not known. The chain joins TRBV11-3 to TRBJ2-3, with 11 bases that match TRBD2. The CDR3 loop reads CASSPRTSGLSDTQYF. DNA for the CDR3: TGTGCCAGCAGCCCGCGGACTAGCGGGCTATCAGATACGCAGTATTTT.